Here is one T cell receptor beta chain with its context. A read error may account for a junction end that differs from germline. This table comes from immunoSEQ multiplex PCR, and its TCRdb copy is limited to in-frame clones, with some not included. The sample lists about 100,000 clones, 85% to 90% occurring once. These data belong to a study of blood T cell repertoires in COVID-19. About the study: Sites across the United States, Italy and Spain contributed samples from acute and convalescent COVID-19.

The V gene's germline CDR1 is MGHDK and CDR2 SYGVNS. This CDR3 comprises 12 residues. V is TRBV25-1 and J is TRBJ1-2; D may be TRBD1 (5 bases). Material: peripheral blood. This sequence was found in a human donor in a cohort sampled during active COVID-19. Here the CDR3 DNA reads TGTGCCAGCAGTGGGCCCCGGGGGTTCGTTGCCTTC. It yields the protein CASSGPRGFVAF.